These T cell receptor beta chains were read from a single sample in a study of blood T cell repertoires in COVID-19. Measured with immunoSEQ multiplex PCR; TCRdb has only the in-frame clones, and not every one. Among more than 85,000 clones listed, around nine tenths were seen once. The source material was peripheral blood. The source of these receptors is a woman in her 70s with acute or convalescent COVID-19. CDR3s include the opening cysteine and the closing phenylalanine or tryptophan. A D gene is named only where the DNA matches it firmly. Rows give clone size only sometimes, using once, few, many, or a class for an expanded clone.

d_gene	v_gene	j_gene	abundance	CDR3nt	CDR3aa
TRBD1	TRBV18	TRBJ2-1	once	TGTGCCAGCTCACCTCCTCGGACAGGGGGCGTGGATGAGCAGTTCTTC	CASSPPRTGGVDEQFF
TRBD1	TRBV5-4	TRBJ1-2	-	TGTGCCAGCAGCGTTGACAGGGGGCTTGGCTACACCTTC	CASSVDRGLGYTF
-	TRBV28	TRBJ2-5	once	TGTGCCAGCAGTCCGCCGGGGTTAGAGACCCAGTACTTC	CASSPPGLETQYF
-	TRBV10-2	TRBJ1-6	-	TGCGCCAGCAGTGAGTCGACGTCTCCGGGAAATTCACCCCTCCACTTT	CASSESTSPGNSPLHF
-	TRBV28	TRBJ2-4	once	TGTGCCAGCAGTTCCCTAGGCGGGATATTAAACATTCAGTACTTC	CASSSLGGILNIQYF
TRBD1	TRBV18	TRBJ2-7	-	TGTGCCAGCTCACCGGGACAGGGGCGAACCTACGAGCAGTACTTC	CASSPGQGRTYEQYF
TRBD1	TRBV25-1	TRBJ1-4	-	TGTGCCAGCAGTGCCTCGGACAGGCCTAATGAAAAACTGTTTTTT	CASSASDRPNEKLFF
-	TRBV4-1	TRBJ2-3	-	TGCGCCAGCAGCCAGGGAACTACGGGGGATACGCAGTATTTT	CASSQGTTGDTQYF
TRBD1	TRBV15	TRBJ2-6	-	TGTGCCACCAGCACCCCGACAGGGGTCCTCTCTGGGGCCAACGTCCTGACTTTC	CATSTPTGVLSGANVLTF
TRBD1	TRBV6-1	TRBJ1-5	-	TGTGCCAGCAGTGCAAACCCGACAGGGCTGAATAGCAATCAGCCCCAGCATTTT	CASSANPTGLNSNQPQHF
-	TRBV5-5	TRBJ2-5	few	TGTGCCAGCAGAGAGATCGACAGGCTGCACCAAGAGACCCAGTACTTC	CASREIDRLHQETQYF
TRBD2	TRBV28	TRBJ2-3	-	TGTGCCAGCAGTTTAATTCTAGCGGGAGGCACAGATACGCAGTATTTT	CASSLILAGGTDTQYF
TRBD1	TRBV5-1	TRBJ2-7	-	TGCGCCAGCAGCTTATCGGGACAGGGGGCTTACGAGCAGTACTTC	CASSLSGQGAYEQYF
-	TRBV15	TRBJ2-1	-	TGTGCCACCAGCAGAGGGGCGAATTACAATGAGCAGTTCTTC	CATSRGANYNEQFF
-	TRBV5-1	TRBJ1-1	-	TGCGCCAGCAGCTTGGACCAGGGGACTGAAGCTTTCTTT	CASSLDQGTEAFF
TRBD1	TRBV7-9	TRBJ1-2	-	TGTGCCAGCAGCTTTATGTTGGGACAGGGGGATGGCTACACCTTC	CASSFMLGQGDGYTF
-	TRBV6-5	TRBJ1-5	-	TGTGCCAGCAGTCCGGACGGGGTTCAGCCCCAGCATTTT	CASSPDGVQPQHF
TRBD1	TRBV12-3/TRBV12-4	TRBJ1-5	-	TGTGCCAGCAGTACAGGGACAGTTCAGCCCCAGCATTTT	CASSTGTVQPQHF
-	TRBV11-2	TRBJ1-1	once	TGTGCCAGCAGCGTCCAACCAGGGGTTGAAGCTTTCTTT	CASSVQPGVEAFF
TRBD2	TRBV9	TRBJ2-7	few	TGTGCCAGCAGCGCCCGGACTAGCGACGAGCAGTACTTC	CASSARTSDEQYF
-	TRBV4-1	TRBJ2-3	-	TGCGCCAGCAGCCAAGATAGTGGTGGCGGAGGGGCAGATACGCAGTATTTT	CASSQDSGGGGADTQYF
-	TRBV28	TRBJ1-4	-	TGTGCCAGCAGAAGAGAGGGAGATGAAAAACTGTTTTTT	CASRREGDEKLFF
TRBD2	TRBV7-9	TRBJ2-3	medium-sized	TGTGCCAGCAGCGCTAGGGGGACTAGCACCACAGATACGCAGTATTTT	CASSARGTSTTDTQYF
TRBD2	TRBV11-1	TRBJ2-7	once	TGTGCCAGCAGCTTTTCAAGCGGGAGCGCTTACGAGCAGTACTTC	CASSFSSGSAYEQYF
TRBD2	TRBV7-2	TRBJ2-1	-	TGTGCCAGCAGCACCCGACTAGCGGGAAGCAATGAGCAGTTCTTC	CASSTRLAGSNEQFF
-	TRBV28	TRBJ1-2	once	TGTGCCAGCAGCAGAGGGTGGGGCTATGGCTACACCTTC	CASSRGWGYGYTF
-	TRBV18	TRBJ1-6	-	TGTGCCAGCTCAATCAATAGCCAGTCACCCCTCCACTTT	CASSINSQSPLHF
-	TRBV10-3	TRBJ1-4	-	TGTGCCATCAGTGAGTCGACAGGCACTAATGAAAAACTGTTTTTT	CAISESTGTNEKLFF
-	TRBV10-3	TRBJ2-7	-	TGTGCCATCAGTGAACAGGGCTACGAGCAGTACTTC	CAISEQGYEQYF
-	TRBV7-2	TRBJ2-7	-	TGTGCCAGCAGCTTAGCTGGCCTAGCTGGCGAGCAGTACTTC	CASSLAGLAGEQYF
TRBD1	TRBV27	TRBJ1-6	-	TGTGCCAGCAGTTTTCGGACAGGAATTTATAATTCACCCCTCCACTTT	CASSFRTGIYNSPLHF
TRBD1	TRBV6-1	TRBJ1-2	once	TGTGCCAGCAGTGAAGCGGGACAGGCACAGTATGGCTACACCTTC	CASSEAGQAQYGYTF
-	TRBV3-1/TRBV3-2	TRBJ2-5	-	TGTGCCAGCAACTACCGGGGTGGAGAGACCCAGTACTTC	CASNYRGGETQYF
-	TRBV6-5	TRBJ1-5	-	TGTGCCAGCAGGGGAAGGGAGGGGAATCAGCCCCAGCATTTT	CASRGREGNQPQHF
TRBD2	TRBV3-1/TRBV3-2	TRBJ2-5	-	TGTGCCAGCAGCCAAGTGGGGCTAGCGGGCACTAAGAGAGAGACCCAGTACTTC	CASSQVGLAGTKRETQYF
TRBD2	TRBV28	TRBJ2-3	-	TGTGCCAGCAAGCGGGGCAACACAGATACGCAGTATTTT	CASKRGNTDTQYF
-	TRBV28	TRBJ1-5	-	TGTGCCAGCAGTTCCCACCCTATCGTAGCCCAGCATTTT	CASSSHPIVAQHF
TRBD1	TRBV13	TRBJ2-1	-	TGTGCCAGCAGCTTACGCCCAATGACAGGGTCCTACAATGAGCAGTTCTTC	CASSLRPMTGSYNEQFF
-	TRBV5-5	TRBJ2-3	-	TGTGCCAGCAGCACCACTAGCACCACAGATACGCAGTATTTT	CASSTTSTTDTQYF
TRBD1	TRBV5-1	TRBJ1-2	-	TGCGCCAGCAGCTTGGGACAGGGTCCCAACTATGGCTACACCTTC	CASSLGQGPNYGYTF
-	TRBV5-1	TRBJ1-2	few	TGCGCCAGCAGGGAGGGGGGGCCGGATGGCTACACCTTC	CASREGGPDGYTF
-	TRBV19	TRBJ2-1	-	TGTGCCAGTAGTATTGTAGCGGAGGAGCAGTTCTTC	CASSIVAEEQFF
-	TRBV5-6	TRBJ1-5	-	TGTGCCAGCAGCTTGAGGCAGAGGAATAGCAATCAGCCCCAGCATTTT	CASSLRQRNSNQPQHF
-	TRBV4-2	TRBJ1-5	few	TGTGCCAGCAGCCGGGAACAGGCAAATCAGCCCCAGCATTTT	CASSREQANQPQHF